This T cell receptor (beta chain) came from a study of cytomegalovirus exposure and HLA in healthy donors. Whole-study findings and limits: The authors later found HLA-associated TCR beta chains more clonally expanded than equally common others.

Germline V gene data show CDR1 as SGHRS and CDR2 as YFSETQ. The CDR3 has 16 amino acids. The ends were cut back, 0 bases at V and 0 bases at J, with 11 bases in the middle. 13 Jbeta primers and 60 Vbeta primers were used for the PCR. Assay used: immunoSEQ multiplex PCR; TCRdb lists only in-frame clones, some missing. The sample includes about 130,000 clones, around 85% of them seen just once. As for this clone: Its antigen remains unknown.

This rearrangement joins TRBV5-1 to TRBJ2-3; tentatively, D is TRBD2 (5 bases). The sequencing sample was made of PBMCs. This receptor was obtained from a boy aged 10-17 years in good health and CMV-seronegative. The CDR3 coding sequence is TGCGCCAGCAGCTTGGGTAGGACTGATAGCACAGATACGCAGTATTTT. It is translated as CASSLGRTDSTDTQYF.